This T cell receptor (beta chain) was documented in a study of PD-1 blockade in classical Hodgkin lymphoma. Study context: The patients were dosed with nivolumab 3 mg/kg, infused intravenously every 2 weeks. Study-wide findings and caveats: Reports indicated that newly diagnosed patients had lower baseline TCR diversity than healthy donors did.

TCRdb's table, derived via immunoSEQ multiplex PCR, lists solely in-frame clones and lacks some. The repertoire includes roughly 70,000 clones, roughly two thirds of them detected once, and approximately 8.4% sits in the top ten. Relapse after autologous stem cell transplantation occurred in every patient, and brentuximab vedotin exposure varied. The CDR3 spans 12 residues. The germline gives CDR1 LGHNT, CDR2 FRNRAP. V lost 6 bases and J 5 bases, leaving 11 bases between the germline ends. About this clone itself: What it binds is unknown.

The gene calls are TRBV12-5 and TRBJ2-7; weak D call: TRBD2 (5 bases). This material consisted of peripheral blood mononuclear cells (PBMCs), taken before the second cycle of nivolumab. This clonotype was sampled from a human donor with classical Hodgkin lymphoma. The CDR3 coding sequence is TGTGCTAGTGGCGTGAACGGGGACGAGCAGTACTTC. This gives the protein CASGVNGDEQYF.